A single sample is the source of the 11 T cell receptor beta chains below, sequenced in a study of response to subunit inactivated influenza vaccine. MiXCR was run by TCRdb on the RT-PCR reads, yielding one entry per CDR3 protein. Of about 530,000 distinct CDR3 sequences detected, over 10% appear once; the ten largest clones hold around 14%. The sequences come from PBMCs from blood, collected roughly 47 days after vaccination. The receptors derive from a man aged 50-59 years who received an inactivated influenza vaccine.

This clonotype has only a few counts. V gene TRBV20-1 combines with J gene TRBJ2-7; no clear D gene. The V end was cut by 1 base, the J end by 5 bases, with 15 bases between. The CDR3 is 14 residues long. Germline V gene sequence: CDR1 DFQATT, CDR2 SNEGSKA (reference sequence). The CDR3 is CSARVGLHIDEQYF. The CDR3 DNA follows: TGCAGTGCTAGAGTGGGTCTGCATATAGACGAGCAGTACTTC.

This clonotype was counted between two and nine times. The CDR3 DNA follows: TGTGCCTGGAGTGTACTGGGACAGGGGGCTTACGAGCAGTACTTC. Residues: CAWSVLGQGAYEQYF. The chain is built from TRBV30 and TRBJ2-7, with 12 bases identical to TRBD1. CDR1 GTSNPN and CDR2 SVGIG come from the germline V gene (reference sequence). V lost 0 bases to trimming and J lost 4 bases; unmatched junction nucleotides: 4. This CDR3 region has 15 residues.

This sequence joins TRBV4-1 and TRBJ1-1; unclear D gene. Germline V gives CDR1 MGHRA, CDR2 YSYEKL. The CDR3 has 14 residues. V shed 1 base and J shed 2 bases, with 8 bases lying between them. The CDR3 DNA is TGCGCCAGCAGCCAAGGCTACAGAAACACTGAAGCTTTCTTT. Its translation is CASSQGYRNTEAFF.

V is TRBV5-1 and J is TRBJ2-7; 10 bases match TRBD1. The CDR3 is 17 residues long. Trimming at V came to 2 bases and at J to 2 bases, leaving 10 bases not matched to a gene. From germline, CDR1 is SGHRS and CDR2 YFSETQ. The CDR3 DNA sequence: TGCGCCAGCAGCTTTAGCGCCAGGACAGGGGGAGCCTACGAGCAGTACTTC. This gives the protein CASSFSARTGGAYEQYF.

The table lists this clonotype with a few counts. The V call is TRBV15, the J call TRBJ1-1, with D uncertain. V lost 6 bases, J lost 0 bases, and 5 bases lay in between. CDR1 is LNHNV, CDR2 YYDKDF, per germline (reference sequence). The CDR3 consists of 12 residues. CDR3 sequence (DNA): TGTGCCACCAGGGAGGTGAACACTGAAGCTTTCTTT. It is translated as CATREVNTEAFF.

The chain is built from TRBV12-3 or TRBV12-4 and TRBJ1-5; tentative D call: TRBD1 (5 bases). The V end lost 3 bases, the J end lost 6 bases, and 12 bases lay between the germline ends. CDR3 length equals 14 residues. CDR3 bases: TGTGCCAGCAGTTTCGCGGGGGGTGGTCAGCCCCAGCATTTT. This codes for CASSFAGGGQPQHF.

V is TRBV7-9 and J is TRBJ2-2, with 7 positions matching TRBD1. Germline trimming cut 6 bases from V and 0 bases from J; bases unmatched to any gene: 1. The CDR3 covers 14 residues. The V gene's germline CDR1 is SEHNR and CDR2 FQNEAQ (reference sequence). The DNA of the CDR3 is TGTGCCAGCAGGGGACAGTCGAACACCGGGGAGCTGTTTTTT. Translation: CASRGQSNTGELFF.

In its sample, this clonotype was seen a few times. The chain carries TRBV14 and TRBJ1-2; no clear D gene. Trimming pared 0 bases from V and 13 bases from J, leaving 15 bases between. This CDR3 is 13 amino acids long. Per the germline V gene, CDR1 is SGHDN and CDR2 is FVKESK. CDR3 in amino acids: CASSQDLGGLCTF. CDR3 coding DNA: TGTGCCAGCAGCCAAGATTTGGGCGGCCTCTGCACCTTC.

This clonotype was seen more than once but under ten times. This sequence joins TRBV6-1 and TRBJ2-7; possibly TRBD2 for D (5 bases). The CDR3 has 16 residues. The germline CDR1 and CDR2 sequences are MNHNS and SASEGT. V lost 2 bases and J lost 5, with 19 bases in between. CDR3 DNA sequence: TGTGCCAGCAGTGAAAGGAGTTGGACTTTAAAGGACGAGCAGTACTTC. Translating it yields CASSERSWTLKDEQYF.

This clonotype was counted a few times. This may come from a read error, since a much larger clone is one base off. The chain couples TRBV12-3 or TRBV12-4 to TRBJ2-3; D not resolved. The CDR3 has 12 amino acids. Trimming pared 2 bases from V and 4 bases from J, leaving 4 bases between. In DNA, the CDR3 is TGTGCCAGCAGTTTATGGGCAGATACGCAGTATTTT. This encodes CASSLWADTQYF.

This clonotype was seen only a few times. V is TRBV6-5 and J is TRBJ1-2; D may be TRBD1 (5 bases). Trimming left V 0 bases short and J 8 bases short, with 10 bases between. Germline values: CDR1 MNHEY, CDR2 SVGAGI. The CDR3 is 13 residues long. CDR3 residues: CASSYSGVQGYTF. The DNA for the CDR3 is TGTGCCAGCAGTTACTCGGGGGTACAGGGCTACACCTTC.